This T cell receptor beta chain was identified during a study of blood T cell repertoires in COVID-19. Whole-study context: In each case, the material was cDNA or gDNA derived from T cells, B-cell-depleted T cells, or PBMCs.

Clones were sequenced by immunoSEQ multiplex PCR, and TCRdb holds only the in-frame ones, with some missing. In the table there are a few hundred thousand clones, around 80% of which are singletons. CDR1 and CDR2 (germline): MDHEN, SYDVKM. Trimming removed 4 bases at V and 0 bases at J, with 12 bases between. The CDR3 runs to 15 residues. The TCR originated in a man between 45 and 60 years old with active or convalescent COVID-19. Sequencing used peripheral blood. V is TRBV28 and J is TRBJ1-1; tentatively, D is TRBD1 (5 bases). CDR3 in amino acids: CASSSNPDMNTEAFF. For the CDR3, the DNA is TGTGCCAGCAGTTCTAACCCGGACATGAACACTGAAGCTTTCTTT. Full variable domain (remainder filled in from reference TRBV28 and TRBJ1-1): DVKVTQSSRYLVKRTGEKVFLECVQDMDHENMFWYRQDPGLGLRLIYFSYDVKMKEKGDIPEGYSVSREKKERFSLILESASTNQTSMYLCASSSNPDMNTEAFFGQGTRLTVV.